These 32 T cell receptor beta chains share one sample of origin, sequenced in a study of T cell changes during pregnancy in multiple sclerosis. Sequencing was performed with immunoSEQ multiplex PCR; in TCRdb, only in-frame clones are kept and a portion is missing. The sample records fewer than 70,000 clones, around 94% being singletons. The sequenced sample was CD8+ T cells from peripheral blood mononuclear cells, obtained in the third trimester of pregnancy. The receptors were sampled from a female donor with multiple sclerosis, enrolled in a pregnancy study.

J is TRBJ1-5 and V is TRBV2, with 7 nucleotides matching TRBD1. With V trimmed by 6 bases and J by 5 bases, 7 bases remained unmatched. The CDR3 is made up of 14 amino acids. CDR1 and CDR2 (germline): SNHLY, FYNNEI. CDR3 sequence reads: CASSKGQGDQPQHF. The CDR3 nucleotides read TGTGCCAGCAGCAAGGGCCAGGGGGATCAGCCCCAGCATTTT.

This chain connects TRBV4-3 to TRBJ1-3; D is unresolved. This CDR3 region has 15 residues. Trimming removed 0 bases at V and 7 bases at J, with 13 bases between. Per germline, CDR1 LGHNA and CDR2 YSLEER. CDR3 bases: TGCGCCAGCAGCCAAGAAGATCGGCCGGGGAACACCATATATTTT. This encodes CASSQEDRPGNTIYF.

The chain has TRBV5-1 and TRBJ2-1; TRBD2 matches 7 bases. Per germline, CDR1 SGHRS and CDR2 YFSETQ. The CDR3 extends over 15 amino acids. Trimming at V came to 4 bases and at J to 0 bases, leaving 4 bases not matched to a gene. The CDR3 loop reads CASSPGEGSYNEQFF. CDR3 bases: TGCGCCAGCAGCCCCGGGGAGGGCTCCTACAATGAGCAGTTCTTC.

This chain links TRBV29-1 with TRBJ2-1; 10 bases map to TRBD2. Germline lookup yields CDR1 SQVTM and CDR2 ANQGSEA. V trimming: 7 bases; J trimming: 5 bases; junction bases outside the gene matches: 14. The CDR3 contains 16 residues. The CDR3 here is CSALQAGLAGDNEQFF. CDR3 nucleotide sequence: TGCAGCGCACTCCAAGCCGGGCTAGCGGGAGACAATGAGCAGTTCTTC.

The rearrangement links TRBV7-2 to TRBJ2-7, with 8 positions matching TRBD2. CDR3 length: 14 residues. The germline V gene has CDR1 SGHTA and CDR2 FQGNSA. After removal of 5 bases from V and 2 bases from J, the junction contained 5 bases not matched to a gene. The CDR3: CASSQGLGAYEQYF. The CDR3 DNA reads TGTGCCAGCAGCCAGGGACTAGGGGCCTACGAGCAGTACTTC. The full variable domain, rest sourced from reference TRBV7-2 and TRBJ2-7, is GAGVSQSPSNKVTEKGKDVELRCDPISGHTALYWYRQSLGQGLEFLIYFQGNSAPDKSGLPSDRFSAERTGGSVSTLTIQRTQQEDSAVYLCASSQGLGAYEQYFGPGTRLTVT.

The V gene is TRBV5-1, the J gene TRBJ2-6, with D perhaps TRBD2 (5 bases). Germline V gene sequence: CDR1 SGHRS, CDR2 YFSETQ. Trimming cost V 0 bases and J 1 base, with 8 bases left between them. The CDR3 totals 16 residues. The DNA for the CDR3 is TGCGCCAGCAGCTTGGCCCCGGGGTCTGGGGCCAACGTCCTGACTTTC. This codes for CASSLAPGSGANVLTF.

This clone was seen a single time. This CDR3 is also generated by other DNA sequences in the sample. V gene TRBV5-1 combines with J gene TRBJ2-7, with 11 bases aligning to TRBD1. Looked up from germline, CDR1 is SGHRS and CDR2 is YFSETQ. The CDR3 contains 14 residues. The ends lost 3 bases at V and 4 bases at J; junction bases unmatched: 3. CDR3 nucleotides: TGCGCCAGCAGCTCTGGGACAGGGGGTTACGAGCAGTACTTC. Translating gives CASSSGTGGYEQYF.

V usage is TRBV19 and J usage is TRBJ2-7, with TRBD1 matching 7 bases. CDR3 length: 15 amino acids. The junction had 10 bases not matched to a gene; V was cut back by 4 bases and J by 4 bases. Looked up from germline, CDR1 is LNHDA and CDR2 is SQIVND (reference sequence). In nucleotides, the CDR3 is TGTGCCAGTAGTAAAAACAGGGGAGTCGAGTACGAGCAGTACTTC. This translates into CASSKNRGVEYEQYF.

The CDR3: CASSLNPSGAYNEQFF. The CDR3 DNA sequence: TGTGCCAGCAGCTTAAACCCTAGCGGTGCCTACAATGAGCAGTTCTTC. The chain employs TRBV7-3 and TRBJ2-1; 7 bases match TRBD2. V gave up 1 base and J gave up 2 bases; unmatched junction bases: 5. The CDR3 length is 16 residues. Germline CDR1 reads SGHTA; CDR2 reads FQGTGA.

The rearrangement links TRBV19 to TRBJ2-1; unclear D gene. Trimming stripped 4 bases from V and 9 bases from J, with 13 bases between. Germline V lookup: CDR1 LNHDA, CDR2 SQIVND (reference sequence). The CDR3 has 13 residues. The CDR3 reads CASSSWRLAEQFF. The CDR3 DNA follows: TGTGCCAGTAGTAGCTGGCGGCTTGCTGAGCAGTTCTTC. The variable domain in full, completed from reference TRBV19 and TRBJ2-1, reads DGGITQSPKYLFRKEGQNVTLSCEQNLNHDAMYWYRQDPGQGLRLIYYSQIVNDFQKGDIAEGYSVSREKKESFPLTVTSAQKNPTAFYLCASSSWRLAEQFFGPGTRLTVL.

The rearrangement uses TRBV14 and TRBJ2-7; tentative D call: TRBD1 (5 bases). Per the germline V gene, CDR1 is SGHDN and CDR2 is FVKESK. The CDR3 has 14 residues. V shed 0 bases and J shed 2 bases, with 8 bases lying between them. The CDR3 loop reads CASSQEDSTYEQYF. The CDR3, as DNA: TGTGCCAGCAGCCAAGAAGACAGCACCTACGAGCAGTACTTC.

Note on this clone: Relative to the germline gene, one junction end is altered; a read error may explain this. The chain combines TRBV7-7 with TRBJ2-3; D unresolved. Looked up from germline, CDR1 is SSHAT and CDR2 is FNYEAQ (reference sequence). There are 19 residues in the CDR3. CDR3 protein: CASSLARWKKRGVTDTQYF. The DNA of the CDR3 is TGTGCTAGCAGCTTAGCACGGTGGAAGAAGCGAGGCGTCACAGATACGCAGTATTTT.

The V and J genes are TRBV29-1 and TRBJ2-7, with TRBD2 as a possible D gene (6 bases). V was shortened by 4 bases and J by 2 bases, with 15 bases between the two germline ends. Per germline, CDR1 SQVTM and CDR2 ANQGSEA. The CDR3 loop spans 14 amino acids. CDR3 nucleotides: TGCAGCGTTGGGGTGTCCGGGACTCCCTACGAGCAGTACTTC. Protein sequence: CSVGVSGTPYEQYF.

This sequence joins TRBV29-1 and TRBJ2-1, with 8 positions matching TRBD2. The germline gives CDR1 SQVTM, CDR2 ANQGSEA. The CDR3 extends over 15 amino acids. V lost 2 bases, J lost 2 bases, and 5 bases stayed unmatched. The CDR3 reads CSVERWREAYNEQFF. CDR3 in DNA: TGCAGCGTTGAACGGTGGCGGGAGGCCTACAATGAGCAGTTCTTC.

The rearrangement joins TRBV19 to TRBJ2-1; 7 bases fit TRBD2. V was clipped by 7 bases and J by 4 bases; unmatched bases: 13. The CDR3 has 16 amino acids. Germline CDR1 and CDR2: LNHDA and SQIVND (reference sequence). The DNA for the CDR3 is TGTGCCAGTACCCCTCCGAGGGGACTAAAATACAATGAGCAGTTCTTC. Translated, it gives CASTPPRGLKYNEQFF.

Here the CDR3 DNA reads TGCGCCAGCAGCCAAGATAGTCAGGGGTCGGTAATCTATACGCAGTATTTT. Protein sequence: CASSQDSQGSVIYTQYF. V is TRBV4-3 and J is TRBJ2-3, with TRBD1 as a possible D gene (6 bases). The CDR3 is made up of 17 amino acids. The V gene lost 0 bases and the J gene lost 7 bases, with 20 bases spanning the gap. In germline, CDR1 is LGHNA, CDR2 YSLEER.

The chain recombines TRBV27 with TRBJ2-7; 8 bases are a match to TRBD1. The germline V gene encodes CDR1 MNHEY and CDR2 SMNVEV (reference sequence). The CDR3 runs to 14 residues. J gave up 2 bases and V 2 bases, and 2 bases lay outside the gene matches. The CDR3 DNA reads as TGTGCCAGCAGTTTAGACAGGGGAGCCTACGAGCAGTACTTC. Protein product: CASSLDRGAYEQYF.

The chain combines TRBV13 with TRBJ2-7; 9 bases align to TRBD2. Germline V CDR1 and CDR2: PRHDT, FYEKMQ (reference sequence). Trimming at V came to 3 bases and at J to 2 bases, leaving 2 bases not matched to a gene. CDR3 length: 14 residues. CDR3 loop: CASSLGGRAYEQYF. The CDR3 nucleotides read TGTGCCAGCAGCTTGGGCGGGAGGGCCTACGAGCAGTACTTC.

The CDR3 reads CASRARGFGTEAFF. CDR3 sequence (DNA): TGTGCCAGCAGGGCCAGGGGTTTCGGCACTGAAGCTTTCTTT. V usage is TRBV28 and J usage is TRBJ1-1; D might be TRBD1 (6 bases). The CDR3 totals 14 residues. The V gene's germline CDR1 is MDHEN and CDR2 SYDVKM. With 6 bases removed from V and 4 bases from J, the gap between germline ends came to 15 bases. The variable domain in full, completed from reference TRBV28 and TRBJ1-1, reads DVKVTQSSRYLVKRTGEKVFLECVQDMDHENMFWYRQDPGLGLRLIYFSYDVKMKEKGDIPEGYSVSREKKERFSLILESASTNQTSMYLCASRARGFGTEAFFGQGTRLTVV.

The chain employs TRBV30 and TRBJ2-3; TRBD1 matches at 8 bases. The ends lost 1 base at V and 2 bases at J; junction bases unmatched: 2. The CDR3 totals 14 residues. Germline CDR1 reads GTSNPN; CDR2 reads SVGIG (reference sequence). CDR3: CAWSGTGHTDTQYF. DNA of the CDR3: TGTGCCTGGAGTGGGACAGGGCACACAGATACGCAGTATTTT. The complete variable domain, with remaining parts taken from reference TRBV30 and TRBJ2-3, reads SQTIHQWPATLVQPVGSPLSLECTVEGTSNPNLYWYRQAAGRGLQLLFYSVGIGQISSEVPQNLSASRPQDRQFILSSKKLLLSDSGFYLCAWSGTGHTDTQYFGPGTRLTVL.

CDR3 bases: TGCGCCAGCAGCTTCTCAGGGGAGGGCTACACCTTC. Residues: CASSFSGEGYTF. This chain joins TRBV5-1 and TRBJ1-2; TRBD1 is a possible D gene (6 bases). V was pared by 2 bases and J by 8 bases, with 10 bases between. Germline CDR1 reads SGHRS; CDR2 reads YFSETQ. CDR3 length: 12 amino acids. Looking up the rest from reference TRBV5-1 and TRBJ1-2 gives the full variable domain: KAGVTQTPRYLIKTRGQQVTLSCSPISGHRSVSWYQQTPGQGLQFLFEYFSETQRNKGNFPGRFSGRQFSNSRSEMNVSTLELGDSALYLCASSFSGEGYTFGSGTRLTVV.

The chain links TRBV19 to TRBJ2-5; 7 bases map to TRBD2. The J call may be incorrect, as the DNA end agrees better with TRBJ2-7. CDR1 is LNHDA and CDR2 is SQIVND in the germline V gene (reference sequence). The CDR3 is 15 amino acids. As DNA, the CDR3 is TGTGCCAGTAGTATTTTAGCGGGTAACTCCTACGAGCAGTACTTC. Its translation: CASSILAGNSYEQYF.

The chain links TRBV13 to TRBJ2-3, with TRBD2 matching 9 bases. V was pared by 10 bases and J by 0 bases, with 8 bases of the junction left unmatched. Germline CDR1 and CDR2: PRHDT and FYEKMQ (reference sequence). There are 15 residues in the CDR3. The CDR3 is CATYSTSGSTDTQYF. Written as DNA, the CDR3 is TGTGCCACCTACTCTACTAGCGGGAGCACAGATACGCAGTATTTT.

This chain joins TRBV7-6 and TRBJ2-7, with D tentatively TRBD1 (5 bases). The V end was cut by 5 bases, the J end by 5 bases, with 13 bases between. Germline CDR1 SGHVS, CDR2 FNYEAQ. The CDR3 runs to 13 residues. CDR3 in DNA: TGTGCCAGCAGCCAGGGCCCGGGCCACGAGCAGTACTTC. Encoded protein: CASSQGPGHEQYF.

This clone was seen a single time. The chain joins TRBV4-2 to TRBJ2-5; D is ambiguous. The length of the CDR3 is 15 residues. The germline CDR1 and CDR2 sequences are LGHNA and YNFKEQ. V was pared by 0 bases and J by 1 base, with 9 bases between. Here the CDR3 DNA reads TGTGCCAGCAGCCAAGAAGAAACGGTCCAAGAGACCCAGTACTTC. Translated: CASSQEETVQETQYF.

J is TRBJ2-7 and V is TRBV30; possibly TRBD1 for D (6 bases). The CDR3 contains 15 residues. The germline CDR1 and CDR2 sequences are GTSNPN and SVGIG (reference sequence). Trimming removed 0 bases from V and 0 bases from J, with 12 bases in between. This CDR3 is CAWSVFSGASYEQYF. The CDR3 DNA reads TGTGCCTGGAGTGTATTTTCAGGGGCCTCCTACGAGCAGTACTTC.

The gene calls are TRBV18 and TRBJ1-1, with TRBD1 matching 9 bases. The CDR3 contains 13 residues. Germline V gene sequence: CDR1 KGHSH, CDR2 LQKENI. The trim removed 6 bases at V and 5 bases at J, leaving 4 bases unmatched. This CDR3 is CASSPGQGTEAFF. CDR3 bases: TGTGCCAGCTCCCCGGGACAGGGAACTGAAGCTTTCTTT.

The chain links TRBV5-1 to TRBJ2-5; possible D gene TRBD1, 6 bases. The CDR3 is 14 amino acids. CDR1 SGHRS and CDR2 YFSETQ come from the germline V gene. Trimming removed 5 bases at V and 4 bases at J, with 15 bases between. The CDR3 loop is CASRPTGPGETQYF. The CDR3 DNA sequence: TGCGCCAGCAGGCCAACAGGGCCCGGAGAGACCCAGTACTTC.

The chain couples TRBV12-5 to TRBJ2-1; perhaps TRBD1 as D (5 bases). Germline loops: CDR1 LGHNT, CDR2 FRNRAP. The CDR3 consists of 11 residues. Trimming shortened V by 1 base and J by 10 bases, and 5 bases separated the two germline ends. DNA for the CDR3: TGTGCTAGTGGTTTGGGGACAGAGCAGTTCTTC. It yields the protein CASGLGTEQFF.

The chain couples TRBV28 to TRBJ2-7; perhaps TRBD1 as D (5 bases). From germline, CDR1 is MDHEN and CDR2 SYDVKM. The V end was cut by 7 bases, the J end by 7 bases, with 20 bases between. The CDR3 length is 14 residues. Here the CDR3 DNA reads TGTGCCAGCACCCTAAAGACAGCCTTTGATGAGCAGTACTTC. Translating it yields CASTLKTAFDEQYF.

CDR3 region: CASSLVLGGNYGYTF. The CDR3, as DNA: TGTGCCAGCAGCTTAGTGTTAGGGGGCAACTATGGCTACACCTTC. This chain joins TRBV7-9 and TRBJ1-2; 7 bases agree with TRBD1. V lost 1 base to trimming and J lost 2 bases; unmatched junction nucleotides: 4. Germline CDR1 and CDR2: SEHNR and FQNEAQ (reference sequence). The CDR3 is 15 residues long.

The chain links TRBV30 to TRBJ2-5; TRBD1 aligns across 10 bases. Looked up from germline, CDR1 is GTSNPN and CDR2 is SVGIG (reference sequence). V lost 2 bases to trimming and J lost 5 bases; unmatched junction nucleotides: 8. The length of the CDR3 is 15 residues. The DNA for the CDR3 is TGTGCCTGGAGTCCCGGGACAGGGGTCTGGGAGACCCAGTACTTC. This sequence encodes CAWSPGTGVWETQYF.